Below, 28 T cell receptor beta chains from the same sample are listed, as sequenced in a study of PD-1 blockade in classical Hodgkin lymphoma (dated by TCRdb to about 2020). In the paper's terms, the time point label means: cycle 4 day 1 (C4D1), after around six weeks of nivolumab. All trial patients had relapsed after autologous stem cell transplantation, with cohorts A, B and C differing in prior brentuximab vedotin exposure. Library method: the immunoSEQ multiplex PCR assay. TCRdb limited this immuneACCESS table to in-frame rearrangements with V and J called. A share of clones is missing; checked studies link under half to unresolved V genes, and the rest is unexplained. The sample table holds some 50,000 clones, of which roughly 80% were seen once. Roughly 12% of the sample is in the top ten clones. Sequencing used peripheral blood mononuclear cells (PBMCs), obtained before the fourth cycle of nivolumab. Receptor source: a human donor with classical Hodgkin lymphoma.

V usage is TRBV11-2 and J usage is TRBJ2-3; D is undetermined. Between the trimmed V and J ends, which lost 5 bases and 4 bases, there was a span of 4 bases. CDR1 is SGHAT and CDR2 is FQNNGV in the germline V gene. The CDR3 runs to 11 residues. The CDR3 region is CASSQADTQYF. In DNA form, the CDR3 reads TGTGCCAGCAGCCAAGCAGATACGCAGTATTTT.

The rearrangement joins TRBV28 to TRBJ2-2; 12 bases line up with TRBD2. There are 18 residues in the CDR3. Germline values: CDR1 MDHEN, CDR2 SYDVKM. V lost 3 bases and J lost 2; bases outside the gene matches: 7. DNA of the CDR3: TGTGCCAGCAGTTTCCAAGGACTAGCGGGATTTAACACCGGGGAGCTGTTTTTT. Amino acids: CASSFQGLAGFNTGELFF.

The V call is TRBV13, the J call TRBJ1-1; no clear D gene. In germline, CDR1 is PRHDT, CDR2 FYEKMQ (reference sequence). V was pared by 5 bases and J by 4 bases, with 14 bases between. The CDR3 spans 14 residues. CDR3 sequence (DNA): TGTGCCAGCAGCCCGCTCGAGCAGGCCACTGAAGCTTTCTTT. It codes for CASSPLEQATEAFF.

The CDR3 loop is CASSLQSRTEAFF. The CDR3 coding sequence is TGTGCCAGCAGCTTACAGTCAAGGACTGAAGCTTTCTTT. The chain carries TRBV7-9 and TRBJ1-1; D is unclear. The V gene lost 2 bases and the J gene lost 5 bases, with 9 bases spanning the gap. There are 13 residues in the CDR3. Germline-derived CDR1 and CDR2 are SEHNR and FQNEAQ (reference sequence).

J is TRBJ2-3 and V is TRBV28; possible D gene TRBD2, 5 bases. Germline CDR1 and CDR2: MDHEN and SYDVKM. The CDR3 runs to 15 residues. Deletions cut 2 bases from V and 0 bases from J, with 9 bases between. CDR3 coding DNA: TGTGCCAGCAGTTTAGCGGGTCCTAGCACAGATACGCAGTATTTT. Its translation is CASSLAGPSTDTQYF.

CDR3 region: CASSAGPSNEKLFF. The CDR3 region has the DNA TGTGCCAGCAGCGCGGGGCCGAGTAATGAAAAACTGTTTTTT. The rearrangement uses TRBV7-9 and TRBJ1-4; TRBD1 might be the D (5 bases). V lost 5 bases, J lost 4 bases, and 11 bases lay in between. The V gene's germline CDR1 is SEHNR and CDR2 FQNEAQ (reference sequence). The CDR3 sequence is 14 residues long.

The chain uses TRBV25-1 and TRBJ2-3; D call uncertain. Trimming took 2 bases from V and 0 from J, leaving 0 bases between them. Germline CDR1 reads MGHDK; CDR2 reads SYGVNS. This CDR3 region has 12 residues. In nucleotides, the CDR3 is TGTGCCAGCAGTGAAAGCACAGATACGCAGTATTTT. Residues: CASSESTDTQYF. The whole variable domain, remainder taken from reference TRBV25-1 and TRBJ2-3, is EADIYQTPRYLVIGTGKKITLECSQTMGHDKMYWYQQDPGMELHLIHYSYGVNSTEKGDLSSESTVSRIRTEHFPLTLESARPSHTSQYLCASSESTDTQYFGPGTRLTVL.

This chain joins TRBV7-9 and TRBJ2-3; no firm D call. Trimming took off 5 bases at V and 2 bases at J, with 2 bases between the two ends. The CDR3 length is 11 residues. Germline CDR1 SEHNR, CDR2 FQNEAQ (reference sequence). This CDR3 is CASSATDTQYF. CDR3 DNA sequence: TGTGCCAGCAGCGCCACAGATACGCAGTATTTT.

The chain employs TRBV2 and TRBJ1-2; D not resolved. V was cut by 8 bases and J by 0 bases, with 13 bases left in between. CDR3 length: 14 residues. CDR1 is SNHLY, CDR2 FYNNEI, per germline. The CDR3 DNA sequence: TGTGCCAGCCTCCCGACCGTCCCTAACTATGGCTACACCTTC. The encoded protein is CASLPTVPNYGYTF.

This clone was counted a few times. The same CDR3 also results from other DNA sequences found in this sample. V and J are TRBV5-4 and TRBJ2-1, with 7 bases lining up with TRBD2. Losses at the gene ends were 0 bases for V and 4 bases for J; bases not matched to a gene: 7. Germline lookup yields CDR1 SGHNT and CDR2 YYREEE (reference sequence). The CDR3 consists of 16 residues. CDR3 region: CASSLGGAGAYNEQFF. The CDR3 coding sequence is TGTGCCAGCAGCTTGGGGGGCGCGGGAGCGTACAATGAGCAGTTCTTC.

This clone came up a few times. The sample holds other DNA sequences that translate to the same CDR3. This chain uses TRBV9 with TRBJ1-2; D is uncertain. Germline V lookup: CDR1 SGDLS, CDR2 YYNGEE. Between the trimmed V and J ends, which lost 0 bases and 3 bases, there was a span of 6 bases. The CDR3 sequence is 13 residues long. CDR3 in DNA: TGTGCCAGCAGCGTAGGTGGGGACTATGGCTACACCTTC. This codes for CASSVGGDYGYTF.

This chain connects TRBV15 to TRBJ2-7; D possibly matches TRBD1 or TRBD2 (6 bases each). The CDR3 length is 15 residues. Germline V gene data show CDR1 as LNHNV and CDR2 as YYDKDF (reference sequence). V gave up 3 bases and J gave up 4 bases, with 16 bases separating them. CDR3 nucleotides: TGTGCCACCAGCAGGCGGGAATTGGGGGCTTACGAGCAGTACTTC. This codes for CATSRRELGAYEQYF.

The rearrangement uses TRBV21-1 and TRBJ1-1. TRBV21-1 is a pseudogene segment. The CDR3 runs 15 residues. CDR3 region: CASSKGDGPETEAFF. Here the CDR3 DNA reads TGTGCCAGCAGCAAAGGGGACGGACCAGAGACTGAAGCTTTCTTT.

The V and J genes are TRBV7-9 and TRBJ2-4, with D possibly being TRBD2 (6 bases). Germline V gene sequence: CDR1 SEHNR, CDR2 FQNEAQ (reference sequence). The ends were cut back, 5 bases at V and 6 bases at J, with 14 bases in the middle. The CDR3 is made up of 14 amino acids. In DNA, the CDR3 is TGTGCCAGCAGCGAAAGGGAGGCGGGAAACATTCAGTACTTC. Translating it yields CASSEREAGNIQYF.

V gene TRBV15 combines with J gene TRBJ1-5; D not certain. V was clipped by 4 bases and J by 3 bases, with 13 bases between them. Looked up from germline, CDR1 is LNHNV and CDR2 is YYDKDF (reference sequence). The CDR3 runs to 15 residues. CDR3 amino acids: CATSKGVHFNQPQHF. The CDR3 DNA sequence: TGTGCCACCAGCAAGGGTGTCCACTTCAATCAGCCCCAGCATTTT.

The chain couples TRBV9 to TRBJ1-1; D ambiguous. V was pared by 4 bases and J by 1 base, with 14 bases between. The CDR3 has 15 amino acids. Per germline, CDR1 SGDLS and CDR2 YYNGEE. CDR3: CASSPRSGRNTEAFF. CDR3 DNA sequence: TGTGCCAGCAGCCCGAGATCGGGCCGGAACACTGAAGCTTTCTTT.

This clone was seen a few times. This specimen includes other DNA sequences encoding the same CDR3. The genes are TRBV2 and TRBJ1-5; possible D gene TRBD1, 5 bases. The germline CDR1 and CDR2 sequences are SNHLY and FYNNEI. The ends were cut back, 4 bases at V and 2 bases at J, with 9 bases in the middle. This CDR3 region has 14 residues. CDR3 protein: CASSVRVRNQPQHF. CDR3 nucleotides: TGTGCCAGCAGTGTCAGGGTTCGCAATCAGCCCCAGCATTTT.

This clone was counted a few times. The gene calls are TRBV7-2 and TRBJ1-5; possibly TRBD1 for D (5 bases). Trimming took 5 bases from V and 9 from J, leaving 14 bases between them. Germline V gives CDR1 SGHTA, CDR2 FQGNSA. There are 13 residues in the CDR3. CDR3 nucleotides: TGTGCCAGCAGCCTCCTGGGGGGTGGGCCCCAGCATTTT. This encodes CASSLLGGGPQHF. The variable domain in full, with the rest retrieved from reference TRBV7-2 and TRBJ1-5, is GAGVSQSPSNKVTEKGKDVELRCDPISGHTALYWYRQSLGQGLEFLIYFQGNSAPDKSGLPSDRFSAERTGGSVSTLTIQRTQQEDSAVYLCASSLLGGGPQHFGDGTRLSIL.

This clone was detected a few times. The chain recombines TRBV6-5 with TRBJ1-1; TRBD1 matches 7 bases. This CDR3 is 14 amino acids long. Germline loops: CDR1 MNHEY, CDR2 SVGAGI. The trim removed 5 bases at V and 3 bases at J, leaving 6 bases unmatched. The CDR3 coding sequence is TGTGCCAGCAGTAGGGGACAGCTTTACACTGAAGCTTTCTTT. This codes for CASSRGQLYTEAFF.

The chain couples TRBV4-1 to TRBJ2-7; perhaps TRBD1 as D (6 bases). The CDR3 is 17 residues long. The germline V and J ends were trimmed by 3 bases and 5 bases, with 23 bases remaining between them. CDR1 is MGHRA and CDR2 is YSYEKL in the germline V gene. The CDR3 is CASSHVSLQGRRHEQYF. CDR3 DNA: TGCGCCAGCAGCCATGTAAGCCTACAGGGTAGGCGGCACGAGCAGTACTTC.

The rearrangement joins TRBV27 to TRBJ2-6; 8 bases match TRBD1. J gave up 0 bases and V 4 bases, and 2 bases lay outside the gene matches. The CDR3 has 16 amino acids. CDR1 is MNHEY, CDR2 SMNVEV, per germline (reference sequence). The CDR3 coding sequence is TGTGCCAGCAGTTCCGGGACAGGCTCTGGGGCCAACGTCCTGACTTTC. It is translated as CASSSGTGSGANVLTF. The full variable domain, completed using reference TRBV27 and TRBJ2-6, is EAQVTQNPRYLITVTGKKLTVTCSQNMNHEYMSWYRQDPGLGLRQIYYSMNVEVTDKGDVPEGYKVSRKEKRNFPLILESPSPNQTSLYFCASSSGTGSGANVLTFGAGSRLTVL.

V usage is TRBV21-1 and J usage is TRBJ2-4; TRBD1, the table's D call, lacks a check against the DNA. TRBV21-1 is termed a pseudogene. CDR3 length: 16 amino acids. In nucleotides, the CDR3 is TGTGCCAGCAGCAAAAAGGGGGGACAGACGAAAAACATTCAGTACTTC. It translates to CASSKKGGQTKNIQYF.

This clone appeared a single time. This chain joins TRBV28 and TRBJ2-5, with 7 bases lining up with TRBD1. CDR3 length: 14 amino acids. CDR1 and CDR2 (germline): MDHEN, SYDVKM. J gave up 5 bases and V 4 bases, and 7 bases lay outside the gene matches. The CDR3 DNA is TGTGCCAGCAGTTCCCTAACAGGGGTGGAGACCCAGTACTTC. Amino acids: CASSSLTGVETQYF.

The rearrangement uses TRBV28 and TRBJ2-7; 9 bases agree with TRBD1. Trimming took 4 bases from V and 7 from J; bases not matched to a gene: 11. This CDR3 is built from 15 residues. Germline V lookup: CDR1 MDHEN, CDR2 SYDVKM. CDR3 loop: CASSSLGTGREEQYF. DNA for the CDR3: TGTGCCAGCAGTTCGCTCGGGACAGGGAGAGAGGAGCAGTACTTC.

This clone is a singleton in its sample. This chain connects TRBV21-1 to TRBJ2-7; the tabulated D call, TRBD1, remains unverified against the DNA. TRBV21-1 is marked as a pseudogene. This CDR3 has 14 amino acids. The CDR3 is CASSKAPTFYEQYF. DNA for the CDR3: TGTGCCAGCAGCAAGGCCCCCACCTTCTACGAGCAGTACTTC.

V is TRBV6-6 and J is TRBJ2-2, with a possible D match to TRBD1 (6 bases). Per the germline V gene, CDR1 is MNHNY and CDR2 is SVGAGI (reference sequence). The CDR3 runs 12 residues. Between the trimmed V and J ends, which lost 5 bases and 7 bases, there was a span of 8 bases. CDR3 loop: CASSRGGGELFF. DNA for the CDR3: TGTGCCAGCAGTAGAGGGGGCGGGGAGCTGTTTTTT.

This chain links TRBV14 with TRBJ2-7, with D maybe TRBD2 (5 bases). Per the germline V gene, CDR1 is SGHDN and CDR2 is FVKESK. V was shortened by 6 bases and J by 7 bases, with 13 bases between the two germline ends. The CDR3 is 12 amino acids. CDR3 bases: TGTGCCAGCAGTAAGTTCCGGAGGGAGCAGTACTTC. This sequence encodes CASSKFRREQYF.

Here the CDR3 DNA reads TGTGCCAGCAGTTATACAGGGATCGGGAACGAGCAGTACTTC. Translated: CASSYTGIGNEQYF. The rearrangement joins TRBV27 to TRBJ2-7, with D possibly being TRBD1 (6 bases). Trimming took 4 bases from V and 5 from J, leaving 15 bases between them. Germline CDR1 and CDR2: MNHEY and SMNVEV (reference sequence). The CDR3 loop spans 14 amino acids.